Following are 29 T cell receptor beta chains from one sample sequenced in a study of control samples from healthy donors and cancer patients. Assay: immunoSEQ multiplex PCR; the TCRdb copy retains only in-frame clones and omits some. The table includes 89,000 or so clones, around 87% detected once. Source material: blood. All receptors come from a man aged 50-59 years in good health.

This chain uses TRBV29-1 with TRBJ2-2; D unresolved. Germline V CDR1 and CDR2: SQVTM, ANQGSEA. V shed 3 bases and J shed 6 bases, with 8 bases lying between them. CDR3 length: 12 residues. The CDR3 DNA reads TGCAGCGTTGAGAAGTTCCCCGGGGAGCTGTTTTTT. Its protein is CSVEKFPGELFF.

The gene calls are TRBV6-4 and TRBJ2-5; D is uncertain. Germline V gives CDR1 MRHNA, CDR2 SNTAGT. V was cut by 0 bases and J by 3 bases, with 2 bases left in between. This CDR3 is 12 amino acids long. CDR3 residues: CASSDSEETQYF. The CDR3 nucleotides are TGTGCCAGCAGTGACTCGGAAGAGACCCAGTACTTC.

This chain uses TRBV5-1 with TRBJ1-2, with D maybe TRBD1 (5 bases). The CDR3 sequence is 14 residues long. V gave up 3 bases and J gave up 6 bases, with 15 bases separating them. In germline, CDR1 is SGHRS, CDR2 YFSETQ. CDR3 protein: CASSSSGYSDGYTF. The CDR3 DNA reads as TGCGCCAGCAGCTCATCAGGGTATTCGGATGGCTACACCTTC.

The chain couples TRBV10-3 to TRBJ2-5; 8 positions match TRBD1. V trimming: 1 base; J trimming: 5 bases; junction bases outside the gene matches: 6. Germline V CDR1 and CDR2: ENHRY, SYGVKD. This CDR3 spans 15 amino acids. CDR3 sequence (DNA): TGTGCCATCAGTGAGTTGCAGGGGGCAGAGGAGACCCAGTACTTC. The encoded protein is CAISELQGAEETQYF.

The chain links TRBV7-2 to TRBJ1-6; 8 bases map to TRBD1. This CDR3 region has 15 residues. V lost 7 bases and J lost 10; bases outside the gene matches: 12. Germline CDR1 is SGHTA and CDR2 is FQGNSA. The CDR3 reads CASTLQGAVGSPLHF. In DNA form, the CDR3 reads TGTGCCAGCACCCTCCAGGGGGCGGTGGGATCACCCCTCCACTTT.

The chain combines TRBV7-2 with TRBJ2-3, with 7 nucleotides matching TRBD1. The germline V gene encodes CDR1 SGHTA and CDR2 FQGNSA. CDR3 length: 16 residues. V lost 6 bases, J lost 1 base, and 10 bases stayed unmatched. The CDR3 reads CASRRKGGGGTDTQYF. The DNA for the CDR3 is TGTGCCAGCAGACGTAAAGGGGGCGGAGGCACAGATACGCAGTATTTT.

The V gene is TRBV3-1 (or the pseudogene TRBV3-2), the J gene TRBJ2-5; tentatively, D is TRBD2 (6 bases). The germline V gene encodes CDR1 LGHDT and CDR2 YNNKEL (reference sequence). Trimming took 4 bases from V and 7 from J, leaving 16 bases between them. This CDR3 spans 14 amino acids. CDR3: CASSLGGFGTTQYF. CDR3 bases: TGTGCCAGCAGCCTCGGGGGATTTGGGACGACCCAGTACTTC.

The chain recombines TRBV4-3 with TRBJ2-1; D unresolved. V lost 5 bases and J 3 bases, leaving 14 bases between the germline ends. CDR1 is LGHNA, CDR2 YSLEER, per germline. This CDR3 spans 15 amino acids. The DNA of the CDR3 is TGCGCCAGCAGCTCTAGTGTAATGGGCTACAATGAGCAGTTCTTC. It translates to CASSSSVMGYNEQFF.

The chain recombines TRBV24-1 with TRBJ2-3; 10 nucleotides agree with TRBD1. CDR3 length equals 15 residues. V was pared by 7 bases and J by 5 bases, with 8 bases of the junction left unmatched. Germline V gene lookup returns CDR1 KGHDR and CDR2 SFDVKD. CDR3 bases: TGTGCCACCAGGACCGGGACAGGGGCTGTAGATACGCAGTATTTT. It specifies CATRTGTGAVDTQYF.

V usage is TRBV9 and J usage is TRBJ1-1, with 7 bases matching TRBD1. The J segment lost 3 bases and the V segment lost 4 bases, leaving 3 bases of the junction unmatched. This CDR3 spans 13 amino acids. Germline CDR1 reads SGDLS; CDR2 reads YYNGEE. CDR3 sequence reads: CASSSGGHTEAFF. CDR3 nucleotide sequence: TGTGCCAGCAGCTCAGGGGGACACACTGAAGCTTTCTTT.

This clone was detected once. The chain has TRBV12-5 and TRBJ1-5; possibly TRBD1 for D (5 bases). The CDR3 length is 14 residues. Germline lookup yields CDR1 LGHNT and CDR2 FRNRAP. V was shortened by 1 base and J by 5 bases, with 9 bases between the two germline ends. The CDR3 nucleotides are TGTGCTAGTGGTTTGGGACGGGGGTATCAGCCCCAGCATTTT. As protein: CASGLGRGYQPQHF. Supplemented by reference TRBV12-5 and TRBJ1-5, the full variable domain reads DARVTQTPRHKVTEMGQEVTMRCQPILGHNTVFWYRQTMMQGLELLAYFRNRAPLDDSGMPKDRFSAEMPDATLATLKIQPSEPRDSAVYFCASGLGRGYQPQHFGDGTRLSIL.

The chain carries TRBV6-1 and TRBJ2-7, with 12 positions matching TRBD2. The length of the CDR3 is 16 residues. V shed 0 bases and J 3 bases; nucleotides not matched to a gene: 3. From germline, CDR1 is MNHNS and CDR2 SASEGT. The CDR3 spells CASSEAPGLAGYEQYV. Here the CDR3 DNA reads TGTGCCAGCAGTGAAGCACCGGGACTAGCGGGCTACGAGCAGTACGTC.

The chain joins TRBV7-2 to TRBJ1-3; D is perhaps TRBD1 (6 bases). Germline lookup yields CDR1 SGHTA and CDR2 FQGNSA. The CDR3 is 12 residues long. V gave up 5 bases and J gave up 8 bases, with 10 bases separating them. The CDR3 region has the DNA TGTGCCAGCAGCGCGGGGGGGCACACCATATATTTT. Translation: CASSAGGHTIYF.

This chain uses TRBV28 with TRBJ1-4; D might be TRBD1 (6 bases). The length of the CDR3 is 16 residues. The V gene lost 6 bases and the J gene lost 0 bases, with 14 bases spanning the gap. Looked up from germline, CDR1 is MDHEN and CDR2 is SYDVKM. The CDR3 bases are TGTGCCAGCAGGCAGGGGAGCTACGCAACTAATGAAAAACTGTTTTTT. This encodes CASRQGSYATNEKLFF.

V and J are TRBV10-1 and TRBJ2-1; D is ambiguous. Germline loops: CDR1 WNHNN, CDR2 SYGVQD (reference sequence). V was cut by 2 bases and J by 8 bases, with 16 bases left in between. The CDR3 is made up of 15 amino acids. The CDR3 spells CASSEGDAPDDEQFF. In nucleotides, the CDR3 is TGCGCCAGCAGTGAGGGAGACGCACCCGACGATGAGCAGTTCTTC.

V is TRBV27 and J is TRBJ1-1, with D perhaps TRBD1 (5 bases). CDR3 length: 16 residues. Per germline, CDR1 MNHEY and CDR2 SMNVEV (reference sequence). V was pared by 2 bases and J by 0 bases, with 13 bases between. CDR3 bases: TGTGCCAGCAGTTTAAAGGGGTGGCTGGTGAACACTGAAGCTTTCTTT. It codes for CASSLKGWLVNTEAFF.

This chain links TRBV19 with TRBJ2-3; no reliable D call. Germline loops: CDR1 LNHDA, CDR2 SQIVND (reference sequence). V was clipped by 4 bases and J by 4 bases, with 6 bases between them. There are 12 residues in the CDR3. DNA for the CDR3: TGTGCCAGTAGTACTGGCGCAGATACGCAGTATTTT. Translation: CASSTGADTQYF.

The J gene is TRBJ2-3, the V gene TRBV11-2; D might be TRBD1 (7 bases). Germline CDR1 SGHAT, CDR2 FQNNGV. V was pared by 2 bases and J by 2 bases, with 20 bases between. The CDR3 covers 18 residues. The CDR3 sequence is CASSLRGPKAGPTDTQYF. CDR3 sequence (DNA): TGTGCCAGCAGCTTAAGGGGGCCGAAAGCGGGCCCCACAGATACGCAGTATTTT.

This chain connects TRBV24-1 to TRBJ1-5; D unclear. The germline gives CDR1 KGHDR, CDR2 SFDVKD. CDR3 length: 12 amino acids. Between the trimmed V and J ends, which lost 4 bases and 5 bases, there was a span of 5 bases. The CDR3 loop is CATSEQDQPQHF. The CDR3 DNA follows: TGTGCCACCAGTGAGCAAGATCAGCCCCAGCATTTT.

V is TRBV2 and J is TRBJ1-4; D remains ambiguous. Trimming left V 6 bases short and J 2 bases short, with 10 bases between. The CDR3 is 14 residues long. Germline loops: CDR1 SNHLY, CDR2 FYNNEI. This CDR3 reads CASRVRATNEKLFF. The CDR3 DNA follows: TGTGCCAGCAGAGTTAGGGCCACTAATGAAAAACTGTTTTTT.

The chain uses TRBV3-1 (or the pseudogene TRBV3-2) and TRBJ2-7, with 13 bases aligning to TRBD2. The germline CDR1 and CDR2 sequences are LGHDT and YNNKEL (reference sequence). After removal of 3 bases from V and 11 bases from J, the junction contained 7 bases not matched to a gene. The length of the CDR3 is 14 residues. CDR3 sequence (DNA): TGTGCCAGCAGCCACACTAGCGGGAGGGCGGGGGAGTACTTC. This sequence encodes CASSHTSGRAGEYF.

The chain links TRBV4-3 to TRBJ2-7; 7 positions match TRBD1. Looked up from germline, CDR1 is LGHNA and CDR2 is YSLEER. The CDR3 consists of 12 residues. J was trimmed by 3 bases and V by 6 bases; bases with no gene match: 2. The CDR3 region has the DNA TGCGCCAGCAGGAGACAGGGCTACGAGCAGTACGTC. It codes for CASRRQGYEQYV.

The CDR3 is CASSLETGPQETQYF. In DNA form, the CDR3 reads TGCGCCAGCAGCTTGGAGACAGGGCCCCAAGAGACCCAGTACTTC. The chain couples TRBV5-1 to TRBJ2-5; 7 nucleotides line up with TRBD1. Germline CDR1 is SGHRS and CDR2 is YFSETQ. The CDR3 covers 15 residues. The V and J ends lost 0 bases and 1 base, in that order; junction bases with no gene match: 3.

This clone was recorded a few times. The rearrangement links TRBV4-2 to TRBJ2-3; D perhaps matches TRBD2 (6 bases). The CDR3 is 15 residues long. Germline V gives CDR1 LGHNA, CDR2 YNFKEQ. The V and J ends lost 0 bases and 6 bases respectively, with 13 bases between them. CDR3 sequence (DNA): TGTGCCAGCAGCCAAGACCCCTTCGGGACTGATACGCAGTATTTT. This gives the protein CASSQDPFGTDTQYF.

This sequence joins TRBV27 and TRBJ2-3, with D possibly matching TRBD2 (6 bases). This CDR3 is built from 15 residues. Trimming took off 4 bases at V and 7 bases at J, with 18 bases between the two ends. Looked up from germline, CDR1 is MNHEY and CDR2 is SMNVEV (reference sequence). The CDR3 here is CASSSPGLRRNTQYF. The CDR3, as DNA: TGTGCCAGCAGTTCCCCGGGACTTCGGCGCAATACGCAGTATTTT.

This chain uses TRBV30 with TRBJ2-7, with 9 bases matching TRBD1. Germline CDR1 reads GTSNPN; CDR2 reads SVGIG (reference sequence). The trim removed 5 bases at V and 2 bases at J, leaving 10 bases unmatched. The length of the CDR3 is 15 residues. CDR3 sequence (DNA): TGTGCCTGGGACGTTCGGGACAGGGTACCCTACGAGCAGTACTTC. This encodes CAWDVRDRVPYEQYF.

The genes are TRBV5-1 and TRBJ1-1, with no clear D. Trimming took 7 bases from V and 2 from J, leaving 9 bases between them. Germline CDR1 reads SGHRS; CDR2 reads YFSETQ. CDR3 length: 12 residues. CDR3 in amino acids: CASCSGNTEAFF. CDR3 coding DNA: TGCGCCAGCTGCTCGGGAAACACTGAAGCTTTCTTT.

The chain recombines TRBV28 with TRBJ1-2; D gene uncertain. Germline lookup yields CDR1 MDHEN and CDR2 SYDVKM. V was pared by 10 bases and J by 2 bases, with 17 bases between. The CDR3 contains 14 residues. The CDR3 coding sequence is TGTGCCACCCAGCTGAGAGGTGGGAACTATGGCTACACCTTC. It yields the protein CATQLRGGNYGYTF.

The rearrangement links TRBV2 to TRBJ1-1; possibly TRBD1 for D (6 bases). The CDR3 extends over 13 amino acids. V was cut by 11 bases and J by 2 bases, with 15 bases left in between. Germline loops: CDR1 SNHLY, CDR2 FYNNEI. In nucleotides, the CDR3 is TGTGCCGGTAGTCCGGGGGCCAACACTGAAGCTTTCTTT. It codes for CAGSPGANTEAFF.